The 5 T cell receptor beta chains given below trace back to one sample, sequenced in a study of cytomegalovirus exposure and HLA in healthy donors. Amplification used 60 Vbeta primers and 13 Jbeta primers. The protocol was immunoSEQ multiplex PCR, while the TCRdb copy is restricted to in-frame clones and leaves out a portion. The sample contains about 150,000 clones, around 78% of which appear only once. Sequenced material: PBMCs. All receptors derive from a man aged 40-55 years in good health and CMV-seropositive.

This clone was seen a handful of times. This chain's CDR3 is CASSQRGQTSFEAFF. In DNA form, the CDR3 reads TGCGCCAGCAGCCAAAGAGGACAGACCTCATTTGAAGCTTTCTTT. The chain couples TRBV4-1 to TRBJ1-1; D perhaps matches TRBD1 (6 bases). The CDR3 consists of 15 residues. CDR1 MGHRA and CDR2 YSYEKL come from the germline V gene. The V and J ends lost 2 bases and 7 bases respectively, with 17 bases between them.

This clone was counted between two and nine times. The chain carries TRBV6-1 and TRBJ2-7; D gene ambiguous. The CDR3 length is 15 residues. From germline, CDR1 is MNHNS and CDR2 SASEGT. Trimming pared 1 base from V and 2 bases from J, leaving 12 bases between. CDR3 DNA sequence: TGTGCCAGCAGTGAAGAGGCAGGAACCCCCTACGAGCAGTACTTC. Residues: CASSEEAGTPYEQYF.

In its sample, this clone was seen a few times. The chain carries TRBV5-5 and TRBJ2-7, with TRBD2 matching 12 bases. Germline CDR1 is SGHKS and CDR2 is YYEKEE (reference sequence). J lost 2 bases, V lost 4 bases, and 7 bases had no gene match. The CDR3 length is 16 residues. Here the CDR3 reads CASSRFTSGRPYEQYF. As DNA, the CDR3 is TGTGCCAGCAGCCGCTTTACTAGCGGGAGGCCCTACGAGCAGTACTTC.

The chain combines TRBV2 with TRBJ1-2, with TRBD1 matching over 11 bases. The CDR3 contains 15 residues. Trimming at V came to 6 bases and at J to 4 bases, leaving 7 bases not matched to a gene. Germline CDR1 and CDR2: SNHLY and FYNNEI. The CDR3 spells CASRPGQGDSYGYTF. For the CDR3, the DNA is TGTGCCAGCAGGCCGGGACAGGGGGATTCCTATGGCTACACCTTC.

CDR3 amino acids: CASRTQGNSNQPQHF. The CDR3 DNA is TGTGCCAGCCGAACCCAGGGGAATAGCAATCAGCCCCAGCATTTT. The chain joins TRBV6-5 to TRBJ1-5; D is possibly TRBD1 (6 bases). Between the trimmed V and J ends, which lost 8 bases and 0 bases, there was a span of 14 bases. The CDR3 length is 15 residues. Germline assignment: CDR1 MNHEY and CDR2 SVGAGI.